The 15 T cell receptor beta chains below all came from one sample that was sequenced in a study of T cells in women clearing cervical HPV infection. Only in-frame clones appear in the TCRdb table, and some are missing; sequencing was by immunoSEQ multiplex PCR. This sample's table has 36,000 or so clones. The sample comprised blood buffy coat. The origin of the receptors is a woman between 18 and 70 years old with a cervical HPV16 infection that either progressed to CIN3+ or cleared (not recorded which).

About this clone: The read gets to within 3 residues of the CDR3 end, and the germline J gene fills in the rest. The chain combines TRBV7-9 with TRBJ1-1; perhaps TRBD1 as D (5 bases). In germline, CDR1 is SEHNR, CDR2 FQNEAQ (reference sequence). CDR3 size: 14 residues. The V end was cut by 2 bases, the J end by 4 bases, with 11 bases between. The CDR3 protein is CASSLQGMSTEAFF. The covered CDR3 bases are TGTGCCAGCAGCTTACAGGGAATGAGCACTGAA.

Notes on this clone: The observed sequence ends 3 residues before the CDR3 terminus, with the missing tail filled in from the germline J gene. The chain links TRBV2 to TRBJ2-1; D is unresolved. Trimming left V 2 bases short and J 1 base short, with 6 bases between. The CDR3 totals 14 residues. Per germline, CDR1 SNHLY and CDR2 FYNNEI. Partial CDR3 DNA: TGTGCCAGCAGTGAAACAGATTCCTACAATGAG. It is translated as CASSETDSYNE. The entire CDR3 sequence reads CASSETDSYNEQFF.

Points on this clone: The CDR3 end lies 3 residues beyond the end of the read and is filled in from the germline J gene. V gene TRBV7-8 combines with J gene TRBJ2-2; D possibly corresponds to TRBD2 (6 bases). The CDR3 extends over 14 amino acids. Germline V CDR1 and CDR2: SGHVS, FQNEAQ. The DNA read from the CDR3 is TGTGCCAGCAGCCCTGAGCGGACTAATGAAAAG. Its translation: CASSPERTNEK. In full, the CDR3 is CASSPERTNEKLFF.

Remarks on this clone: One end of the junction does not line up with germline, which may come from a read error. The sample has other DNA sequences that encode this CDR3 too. The covered CDR3 bases are TGTGCCAGCAGTTACTTCGCCGACAGGGGATCTGGAAACACA. It yields the protein CASSYFADRGSGNT. The whole CDR3 region reads CASSYFADRGSGNTIYF. The rearrangement uses TRBV6-2 or TRBV6-3 and TRBJ1-3; TRBD1 aligns across 8 bases. The DNA ends 3 residues before the CDR3 does, and the rest of the CDR3 is filled in from the germline J gene. This CDR3 comprises 17 residues. Per the germline V gene, CDR1 is MNHEY and CDR2 is SVGEGT.

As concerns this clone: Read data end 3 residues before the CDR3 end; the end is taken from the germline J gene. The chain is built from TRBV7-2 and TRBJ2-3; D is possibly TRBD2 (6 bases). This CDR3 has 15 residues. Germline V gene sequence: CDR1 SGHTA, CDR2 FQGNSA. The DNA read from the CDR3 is TGTGCCAGCAGCGACGCTGGAGGGCTGAATCAGCCG. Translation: CASSDAGGLNQP. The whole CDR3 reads CASSDAGGLNQPQYF.

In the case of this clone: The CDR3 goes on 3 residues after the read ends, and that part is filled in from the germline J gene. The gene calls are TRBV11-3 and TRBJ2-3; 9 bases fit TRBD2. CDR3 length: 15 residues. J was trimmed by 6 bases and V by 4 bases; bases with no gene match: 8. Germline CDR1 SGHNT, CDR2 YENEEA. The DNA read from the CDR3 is TGTGCCAGCAGCTACCAAGGGACTAGCATGGATACG. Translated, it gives CASSYQGTSMDT. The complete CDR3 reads CASSYQGTSMDTQYF.

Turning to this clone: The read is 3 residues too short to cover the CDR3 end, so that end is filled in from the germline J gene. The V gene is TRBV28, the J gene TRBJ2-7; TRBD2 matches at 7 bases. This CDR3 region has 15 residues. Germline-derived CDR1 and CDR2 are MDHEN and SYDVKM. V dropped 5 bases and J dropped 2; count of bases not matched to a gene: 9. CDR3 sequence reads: CASSRPGRATYEQYF. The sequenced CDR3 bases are TGTGCCAGCAGTCGACCAGGGAGGGCAACCTACGAG.

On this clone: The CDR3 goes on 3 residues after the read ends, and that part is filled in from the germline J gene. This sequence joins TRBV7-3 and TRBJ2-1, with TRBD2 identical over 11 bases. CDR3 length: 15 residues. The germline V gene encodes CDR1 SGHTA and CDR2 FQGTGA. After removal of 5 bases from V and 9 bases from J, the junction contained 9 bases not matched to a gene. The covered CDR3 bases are TGTGCCAGCAGCATGACTAGCGGGGCCTATGTTGAG. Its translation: CASSMTSGAYVE. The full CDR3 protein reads CASSMTSGAYVEQFF.

The part of the CDR3 DNA that was read is TGCAGTGCAAAAAGGAGGGTAGGGGGCAATCAGCCC. This encodes CSAKRRVGGNQP. The full CDR3 protein reads CSAKRRVGGNQPQHF. V usage is TRBV20-1 and J usage is TRBJ1-5; D may be TRBD1 (5 bases). Read sequence stops 3 residues before the CDR3 end, and the germline J gene provides the missing end. This CDR3 region has 15 residues. CDR1 and CDR2 (germline): DFQATT, SNEGSKA (reference sequence). Between the trimmed V and J ends, which lost 6 bases and 2 bases, there was a span of 17 bases.

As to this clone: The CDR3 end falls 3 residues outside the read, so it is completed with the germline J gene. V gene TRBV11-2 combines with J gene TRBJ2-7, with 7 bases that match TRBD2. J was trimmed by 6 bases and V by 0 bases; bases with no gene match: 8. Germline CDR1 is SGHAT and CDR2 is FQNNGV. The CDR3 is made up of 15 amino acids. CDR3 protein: CASSLESGTVSEQYF. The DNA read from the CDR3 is TGTGCCAGCAGCTTAGAGAGCGGGACCGTCTCCGAG. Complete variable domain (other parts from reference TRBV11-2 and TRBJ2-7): EAGVAQSPRYKIIEKRQSVAFWCNPISGHATLYWYQQILGQGPKLLIQFQNNGVVDDSQLPKDRFSAERLKGVDSTLKIQPAKLEDSAVYLCASSLESGTVSEQYFGPGTRLTVT.

Incomplete CDR3 DNA: TGCGCCAGCAGTCAATTGGCGGGACTTAGCTCCTACGAG. Encoded protein: CASSQLAGLSSYE. The complete CDR3 protein is CASSQLAGLSSYEQYF. This chain uses TRBV23-1 with TRBJ2-7, with D possibly being TRBD2 (6 bases). Coverage ceases 3 residues before the CDR3 finishes, and the germline J gene fills in the end. TRBV23-1 is assigned to the ORF class and has an uncertain function. CDR3 length equals 16 residues. The V end was cut by 1 base, the J end by 0 bases, with 13 bases between.

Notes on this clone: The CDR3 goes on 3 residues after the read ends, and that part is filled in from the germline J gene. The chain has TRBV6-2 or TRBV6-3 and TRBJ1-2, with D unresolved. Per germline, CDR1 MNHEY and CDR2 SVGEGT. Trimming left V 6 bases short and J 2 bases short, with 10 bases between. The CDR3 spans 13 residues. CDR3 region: CASSRTRNYGYTF. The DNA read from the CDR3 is TGTGCCAGCAGCCGAACAAGAAACTATGGC.

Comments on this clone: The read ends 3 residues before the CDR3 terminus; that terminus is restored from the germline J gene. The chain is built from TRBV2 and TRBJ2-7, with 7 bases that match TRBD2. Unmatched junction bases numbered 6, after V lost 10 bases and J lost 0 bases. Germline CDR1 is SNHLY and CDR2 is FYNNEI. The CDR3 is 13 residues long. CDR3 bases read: TGTGCCACCCGGACTAGGAGCTCCTACGAG. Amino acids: CATRTRSSYE. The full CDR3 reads CATRTRSSYEQYF.

The chain's CDR3 is CASSHGGTGNYGYTF. Partial CDR3 DNA: TGCGCCAGCAGCCATGGAGGGACAGGGAACTATGGC. The chain employs TRBV5-1 and TRBJ1-2; 9 nucleotides agree with TRBD1. The read terminates 3 residues before the CDR3 end, so the remaining end is supplied by the germline J gene. The V and J ends lost 4 bases and 2 bases, in that order; junction bases with no gene match: 6. This CDR3 comprises 15 residues. Germline assignment: CDR1 SGHRS and CDR2 YFSETQ.

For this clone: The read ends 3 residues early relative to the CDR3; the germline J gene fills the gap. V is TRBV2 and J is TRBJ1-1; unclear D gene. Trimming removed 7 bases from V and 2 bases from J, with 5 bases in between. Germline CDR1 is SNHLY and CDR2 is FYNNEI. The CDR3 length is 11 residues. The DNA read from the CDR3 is TGTGCCAGCACTTTCAACACTGAA. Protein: CASTFNTE. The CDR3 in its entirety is CASTFNTEAFF.